These 21 T cell receptor beta chains were sequenced from one sample in a study of T cell responses to AZD1222 COVID-19 vaccine. The method was immunoSEQ multiplex PCR; TCRdb's version includes in-frame clones alone and lacks a portion of them. The data show around 120,000 clones, 93% seen once. Source: peripheral blood, taken 28 days after the second AZD1222 dose. The receptor set was obtained from an adult who received the AZD1222 COVID-19 vaccine.

The chain joins TRBV9 to TRBJ2-3; the D is unclear. CDR3 length equals 14 residues. Germline CDR1 reads SGDLS; CDR2 reads YYNGEE. Trimming left V 3 bases short and J 0 bases short, with 8 bases between. The CDR3 region is CASSGEQSTDTQYF. The DNA for the CDR3 is TGTGCCAGCAGCGGAGAACAGAGCACAGATACGCAGTATTTT.

This chain joins TRBV5-4 and TRBJ2-7; D is uncertain. Germline CDR1 reads SGHNT; CDR2 reads YYREEE (reference sequence). Trimming removed 6 bases at V and 0 bases at J, with 13 bases between. This CDR3 has 14 amino acids. The CDR3 DNA is TGTGCCAGCACCCCAGACGGGCACTCCTACGAGCAGTACTTC. The encoded protein is CASTPDGHSYEQYF.

The gene calls are TRBV21-1 and TRBJ2-4. TRBV21-1 is recorded as a pseudogene. The CDR3 covers 17 residues. CDR3 loop: CASSKFKAGEVKNIQYF. The DNA of the CDR3 is TGTGCCAGCAGCAAATTCAAGGCAGGGGAGGTCAAAAACATTCAGTACTTC.

The rearrangement uses TRBV6-5 and TRBJ1-6; 9 bases agree with TRBD1. The CDR3 is 15 amino acids. V shed 4 bases and J 7 bases; nucleotides not matched to a gene: 5. Germline CDR1 is MNHEY and CDR2 is SVGAGI. This CDR3 is CASSSWDRENSPLHF. CDR3 DNA sequence: TGTGCCAGCAGTTCTTGGGACAGGGAAAATTCACCCCTCCACTTT.

V usage is TRBV7-2 and J usage is TRBJ1-1; tentative D call: TRBD1 (6 bases). Germline V lookup: CDR1 SGHTA, CDR2 FQGNSA. This CDR3 contains 12 residues. The V end lost 5 bases, the J end lost 11 bases, and 15 bases lay between the germline ends. The CDR3 here is CASSTQGSGAFF. In DNA, the CDR3 is TGTGCCAGCAGCACCCAGGGGTCTGGGGCTTTCTTT.

The chain has TRBV18 and TRBJ1-3; tentative D call: TRBD1 (6 bases). The CDR3 spans 16 residues. Trimming stripped 6 bases from V and 7 bases from J, with 22 bases between. Germline V lookup: CDR1 KGHSH, CDR2 LQKENI. In DNA, the CDR3 is TGTGCCAGCTCGCAGGGGAGACAAGGCGCGGGCAACACCATATATTTT. The encoded protein is CASSQGRQGAGNTIYF.

The chain has TRBV5-1 and TRBJ2-2, with unresolved D. The germline gives CDR1 SGHRS, CDR2 YFSETQ. Trimming took off 0 bases at V and 0 bases at J, with 6 bases between the two ends. The CDR3 runs to 15 residues. The DNA of the CDR3 is TGCGCCAGCAGCTTGGCCCTCACGAACACCGGGGAGCTGTTTTTT. This translates into CASSLALTNTGELFF.

The J gene is TRBJ1-2, the V gene TRBV14, with TRBD1 as a possible D gene (5 bases). Trimming took off 6 bases at V and 11 bases at J, with 16 bases between the two ends. Germline V gene lookup returns CDR1 SGHDN and CDR2 FVKESK. The CDR3 is 12 residues long. CDR3 protein: CASSTGTLGYTF. CDR3 DNA: TGTGCCAGCAGTACCGGGACGTTGGGGTACACCTTC. The entire variable domain, with the rest obtained from reference TRBV14 and TRBJ1-2, is as follows: EAGVTQFPSHSVIEKGQTVTLRCDPISGHDNLYWYRRVMGKEIKFLLHFVKESKQDESGMPNNRFLAERTGGTYSTLKVQPAELEDSGVYFCASSTGTLGYTFGSGTRLTVV.

This clone was detected a few times. This chain uses TRBV18 with TRBJ1-2; no firm D call. V was trimmed by 3 bases and J by 7 bases, leaving 12 bases between them. CDR1 and CDR2 from the germline V gene are KGHSH and LQKENI. CDR3 length: 13 amino acids. The CDR3 loop is CASSPTRSVGYTF. As DNA, the CDR3 is TGTGCCAGCTCACCGACGAGGTCGGTTGGCTACACCTTC.

This clone showed up just once. CDR3 sequence reads: CASSPQDSDTEAFF. CDR3 DNA sequence: TGTGCCAGCTCACCACAGGACAGTGACACTGAAGCTTTCTTT. The chain is built from TRBV18 and TRBJ1-1, with D possibly matching TRBD1 (6 bases). V was shortened by 1 base and J by 3 bases, with 9 bases between the two germline ends. The CDR3 sequence is 14 residues long. Germline lookup yields CDR1 KGHSH and CDR2 LQKENI. Full variable domain (remainder filled in from reference TRBV18 and TRBJ1-1): NAGVMQNPRHLVRRRGQEARLRCSPMKGHSHVYWYRQLPEEGLKFMVYLQKENIIDESGMPKERFSAEFPKEGPSILRIQQVVRGDSAAYFCASSPQDSDTEAFFGQGTRLTVV.

The V and J genes are TRBV7-8 and TRBJ1-6; D remains ambiguous. V was shortened by 7 bases and J by 1 base, with 14 bases between the two germline ends. The CDR3 runs to 16 residues. The V gene's germline CDR1 is SGHVS and CDR2 FQNEAQ. CDR3 DNA: TGTGCCAGCATCCTTGGGGTGAAGTCCTATAATTCACCCCTCCACTTT. It specifies CASILGVKSYNSPLHF.

V usage is TRBV27 and J usage is TRBJ2-7; TRBD1 matches 10 bases. The CDR3 runs to 14 residues. With 5 bases clipped from V and 2 bases from J, the junction kept 3 bases outside the gene matches. The germline V gene encodes CDR1 MNHEY and CDR2 SMNVEV (reference sequence). The CDR3 loop is CASSPTGGPYEQYF. The CDR3 DNA sequence: TGTGCCAGCAGTCCGACAGGGGGCCCCTACGAGCAGTACTTC.

The chain carries TRBV6-5 and TRBJ2-3; perhaps TRBD2 as D (7 bases). Trimming took 6 bases from V and 2 from J, leaving 15 bases between them. The germline V gene has CDR1 MNHEY and CDR2 SVGAGI. The CDR3 consists of 15 residues. The CDR3 sequence: CASSLGGATTDTQYF. As DNA, the CDR3 is TGTGCCAGCAGCCTTGGGGGGGCAACCACAGATACGCAGTATTTT.

This sequence joins TRBV28 and TRBJ1-1; unclear D gene. The CDR3 totals 13 residues. Germline V gene lookup returns CDR1 MDHEN and CDR2 SYDVKM. V was clipped by 2 bases and J by 8 bases, with 12 bases between them. The CDR3: CASSLPNPDEAFF. CDR3 coding DNA: TGTGCCAGCAGTTTACCCAACCCGGACGAAGCTTTCTTT.

The rearrangement uses TRBV7-6 and TRBJ2-7; the D gene could be TRBD1 or TRBD2 (5 bases each). Trimming stripped 0 bases from V and 0 bases from J, with 18 bases between. This CDR3 spans 18 amino acids. Germline CDR1 SGHVS, CDR2 FNYEAQ. DNA for the CDR3: TGTGCCAGCAGCTTAGCGCGCTTCGGGACGGTCAGCTCCTACGAGCAGTACTTC. It specifies CASSLARFGTVSSYEQYF. Drawing the rest from reference TRBV7-6 and TRBJ2-7, the complete variable domain is GAGVSQSPRYKVTKRGQDVALRCDPISGHVSLYWYRQALGQGPEFLTYFNYEAQQDKSGLPNDRFSAERPEGSISTLTIQRTEQRDSAMYRCASSLARFGTVSSYEQYFGPGTRLTVT.

The rearrangement links TRBV6-5 to TRBJ2-7; D is uncertain. The CDR3 totals 13 residues. CDR1 and CDR2 (germline): MNHEY, SVGAGI. V lost 6 bases, J lost 1 base, and 10 bases lay in between. The CDR3 sequence: CASSLLGSYEQYF. The DNA of the CDR3 is TGTGCCAGCAGCCTACTGGGGTCCTACGAGCAGTACTTC.

This chain joins TRBV7-6 and TRBJ1-6; 7 bases agree with TRBD1. The CDR3 loop spans 16 amino acids. The V gene's germline CDR1 is SGHVS and CDR2 FNYEAQ. J lost 7 bases, V lost 2 bases, and 8 bases had no gene match. The CDR3: CASSLMAGTVNSPLHF. The DNA of the CDR3 is TGTGCCAGCAGCTTAATGGCCGGGACAGTCAATTCACCCCTCCACTTT.

The J gene is TRBJ1-3, the V gene TRBV7-6; the D gene is possibly TRBD1 (6 bases). Germline V lookup: CDR1 SGHVS, CDR2 FNYEAQ. V lost 5 bases to trimming and J lost 0 bases, with 11 bases between them. The CDR3 loop spans 15 amino acids. The CDR3 loop is CASSIDRTSGNTIYF. DNA of the CDR3: TGTGCCAGCAGCATCGACAGGACCTCTGGAAACACCATATATTTT.

The J gene is TRBJ2-3, the V gene TRBV7-3; 10 nucleotides line up with TRBD2. The V segment lost 3 bases and the J segment 4 bases; nucleotides outside the gene matches: 4. The CDR3 totals 15 residues. Per germline, CDR1 SGHTA and CDR2 FQGTGA. The CDR3 DNA is TGTGCCAGCAGCTTTCTAGCGGGAGCGTCAGATACGCAGTATTTT. As protein: CASSFLAGASDTQYF.

The V gene is TRBV6-5, the J gene TRBJ2-3, with D possibly being TRBD2 (6 bases). Germline V lookup: CDR1 MNHEY, CDR2 SVGAGI. The CDR3 consists of 15 residues. The V and J ends lost 2 bases and 0 bases respectively, with 9 bases between them. CDR3 in amino acids: CASSYDGTSTDTQYF. CDR3 DNA: TGTGCCAGCAGTTACGATGGGACTAGCACAGATACGCAGTATTTT.

A few counts support this clone. This chain uses TRBV7-9 with TRBJ1-2; 9 positions agree with TRBD1. The V and J ends lost 5 bases and 2 bases, in that order; junction bases with no gene match: 6. CDR3 length: 15 residues. In germline, CDR1 is SEHNR, CDR2 FQNEAQ (reference sequence). CDR3 bases: TGTGCCAGCAGCAATGACAGGGGGGGAAACTATGGCTACACCTTC. Its protein product is CASSNDRGGNYGYTF.